These 25 T cell receptor beta chains came from one sample sequenced in a study of neurological immune-mediated disorders. TCRdb re-analysed the 5' RACE reads in MiXCR, keeping a single row per CDR3 protein. The sample lists about 19,000 distinct CDR3 sequences, around 2.5% occurring once. Sequenced input: PBMCs. The receptors shown here come from a young woman with multiple sclerosis.

This clonotype was recorded many times. This chain joins TRBV20-1 and TRBJ2-5; 7 positions agree with TRBD1. This CDR3 region has 14 residues. V lost 4 bases, J lost 0 bases, and 5 bases stayed unmatched. The germline V gene has CDR1 DFQATT and CDR2 SNEGSKA (reference sequence). CDR3 protein: CSAIPGQNQETQYF. For the CDR3, the DNA is TGCAGTGCTATCCCGGGACAGAACCAAGAGACCCAGTACTTC.

This clonotype has ten or more counts. The rearrangement links TRBV20-1 to TRBJ1-4; a weak D match, TRBD1 (5 bases). V lost 5 bases to trimming and J lost 8 bases, with 27 bases between them. The CDR3 totals 17 residues. Germline loops: CDR1 DFQATT, CDR2 SNEGSKA (reference sequence). The CDR3 nucleotides read TGCAGTGCTTTATCGCTAACCGGGACTTATGGGTTCGAAAAACTGTTTTTT. Residues: CSALSLTGTYGFEKLFF.

This clonotype showed up just a few times. V is TRBV20-1 and J is TRBJ1-4, with 11 bases fitting TRBD1. The CDR3 covers 12 residues. V lost 4 bases, J lost 12 bases, and 4 bases stayed unmatched. In germline, CDR1 is DFQATT, CDR2 SNEGSKA (reference sequence). The CDR3 sequence is CSAIGTGGELFF. As DNA, the CDR3 is TGCAGTGCTATCGGGACAGGGGGTGAACTGTTTTTT.

This clonotype has ten or more counts. The CDR3 protein is CASSSGLNYMNTEAFF. CDR3 nucleotide sequence: TGTGCCAGCAGTTCCGGACTGAATTACATGAACACTGAAGCTTTCTTT. This sequence joins TRBV12-3 or TRBV12-4 and TRBJ1-1; D uncertain. The CDR3 length is 16 residues. Trimming left V 4 bases short and J 0 bases short, with 15 bases between.

This clonotype was observed at least ten times. Here the CDR3 reads CASSYREGKKETQYF. CDR3 sequence (DNA): TGTGCCAGCAGCTACCGGGAAGGGAAAAAAGAGACCCAGTACTTC. The chain is built from TRBV7-9 and TRBJ2-5, with D maybe TRBD2 (5 bases). Trimming removed 4 bases from V and 3 bases from J, with 15 bases in between. CDR3 length: 15 residues. The V gene's germline CDR1 is SEHNR and CDR2 FQNEAQ (reference sequence).

This clonotype was picked up many times. The V call is TRBV12-3 or TRBV12-4, the J call TRBJ2-3, with 7 bases fitting TRBD1. The CDR3 totals 14 residues. The trim removed 2 bases at V and 5 bases at J, leaving 4 bases unmatched. CDR3 nucleotide sequence: TGTGCCAGCAGTTTAAGGGGGCCGGGAGATACGCAGTATTTT. This sequence encodes CASSLRGPGDTQYF.

V is TRBV7-9 and J is TRBJ2-1; perhaps TRBD1 as D (6 bases). Trimming shortened V by 2 bases and J by 12 bases, and 14 bases separated the two germline ends. Germline V gene sequence: CDR1 SEHNR, CDR2 FQNEAQ (reference sequence). The CDR3 is made up of 13 amino acids. CDR3 amino acids: CASSLLGAHGQFF. The CDR3 region has the DNA TGTGCCAGCAGCTTACTGGGGGCACATGGGCAGTTCTTC.

This clonotype appeared many times. The chain links TRBV9 to TRBJ2-2; perhaps TRBD1 as D (5 bases). The CDR3 is made up of 13 amino acids. CDR1 SGDLS and CDR2 YYNGEE come from the germline V gene. V lost 8 bases and J 7 bases, leaving 15 bases between the germline ends. The CDR3 nucleotides are TGTGCCAGTCAAGGGGCAAGGAGCGGGGAGCTGTTTTTT. Protein sequence: CASQGARSGELFF.

This clonotype was observed at least ten times. V is TRBV20-1 and J is TRBJ1-2; D is undetermined. The length of the CDR3 is 10 residues. Per the germline V gene, CDR1 is DFQATT and CDR2 is SNEGSKA (reference sequence). V dropped 6 bases and J dropped 4 bases, with 6 bases sitting between them. Here the CDR3 DNA reads TGCAGTGCGGACCGCTATGGCTACACCTTC. This gives the protein CSADRYGYTF.

In regard to this clonotype: A much larger clone differs by one base, so this may be a read error. The chain employs TRBV20-1 and TRBJ2-3; no reliable D call. Germline CDR1 reads DFQATT; CDR2 reads SNEGSKA (reference sequence). The CDR3 extends over 11 amino acids. CDR3 bases: TGCAGTGCTAGTATTGCGGATACGCGGTATTTT. Encoded protein: CSASIADTRYF.

This clonotype was found many times. The chain employs TRBV20-1 and TRBJ2-1; 10 bases fit TRBD2. Germline-derived CDR1 and CDR2 are DFQATT and SNEGSKA (reference sequence). The CDR3 sequence is 12 residues long. The ends lost 3 bases at V and 8 bases at J; junction bases unmatched: 1. The CDR3 loop reads CSASGTSDEQFF. In DNA form, the CDR3 reads TGCAGTGCTAGCGGGACTAGCGATGAGCAGTTCTTC.

This clonotype was picked up many times. The chain combines TRBV12-3 or TRBV12-4 with TRBJ2-7, with 10 bases lining up with TRBD1. The CDR3 is made up of 14 amino acids. V was clipped by 3 bases and J by 4 bases; unmatched bases: 3. CDR3: CASSFGTGDYEQYF. The CDR3 DNA reads TGTGCCAGCAGTTTTGGGACAGGGGATTACGAGCAGTACTTC.

This clonotype showed up many times. The chain uses TRBV20-1 and TRBJ2-1; no definite D call. V was shortened by 1 base and J by 7 bases, with 8 bases between the two germline ends. The CDR3 loop spans 12 amino acids. Germline CDR1 DFQATT, CDR2 SNEGSKA (reference sequence). For the CDR3, the DNA is TGCAGTGCTAGAGCGGTTTCGAATGAGCAGTTCTTC. Protein sequence: CSARAVSNEQFF.

At least ten counts were recorded for this clonotype. This chain connects TRBV12-3 or TRBV12-4 to TRBJ2-1, with 8 bases that match TRBD2. This CDR3 contains 15 residues. V was pared by 1 base and J by 3 bases, with 2 bases of the junction left unmatched. CDR3 in DNA: TGTGCCAGCAGTTTAGGGCTAGCGGGCTACAATGAGCAGTTCTTC. This sequence encodes CASSLGLAGYNEQFF.

This clonotype was detected only a few times. The chain recombines TRBV28 with TRBJ1-1, with TRBD1 matching over 8 bases. The CDR3 has 14 residues. Germline CDR1 is MDHEN and CDR2 is SYDVKM. The V and J ends lost 3 bases and 3 bases, in that order; junction bases with no gene match: 3. CDR3: CASSLGDRHTEAFF. DNA for the CDR3: TGTGCCAGCAGTTTGGGGGACAGGCACACTGAAGCTTTCTTT.

In the case of this clonotype: A read error may be the cause here, since a much bigger clone is one base away. The V call is TRBV21-1, the J call TRBJ2-3. TRBV21-1 corresponds to a pseudogene. CDR3 length: 14 amino acids. The CDR3 coding sequence is TGTGCCAGCAGCAAATGTCAAAGGGCAGATACGCAGTATTTT. Translating it yields CASSKCQRADTQYF.

In its sample, this clonotype was seen many times. V gene TRBV5-5 combines with J gene TRBJ1-2; D remains ambiguous. The CDR3 has 13 amino acids. With 0 bases removed from V and 8 bases from J, the gap between germline ends came to 11 bases. Germline V gene data show CDR1 as SGHKS and CDR2 as YYEKEE (reference sequence). This CDR3 is CASSLEGVGGYTF. The CDR3 DNA is TGTGCCAGCAGCTTGGAAGGAGTTGGCGGCTACACCTTC.

This clonotype was counted ten times or more. The chain links TRBV20-1 to TRBJ2-5; D is ambiguous. Germline V gives CDR1 DFQATT, CDR2 SNEGSKA (reference sequence). The CDR3 covers 15 residues. V dropped 0 bases and J dropped 5 bases, with 16 bases sitting between them. In DNA form, the CDR3 reads TGCAGTGCTAGAGATCGAGCGAAAGGGTTGGAGACCCAGTACTTC. It specifies CSARDRAKGLETQYF.

This clonotype was seen repeatedly, ten times or more. This chain connects TRBV7-9 to TRBJ2-7, with 7 bases fitting TRBD1. CDR1 and CDR2 from the germline V gene are SEHNR and FQNEAQ (reference sequence). The CDR3 runs to 16 residues. The J segment lost 3 bases and the V segment lost 3 bases, leaving 11 bases of the junction unmatched. CDR3 sequence reads: CASSFLPTGLDYEQYF. As DNA, the CDR3 is TGTGCCAGCAGCTTTTTACCGACAGGGTTGGACTACGAGCAGTACTTC.

This clonotype was counted ten times or more. V and J are TRBV6-5 and TRBJ1-2; 7 bases agree with TRBD1. V shed 7 bases and J 6 bases; nucleotides not matched to a gene: 8. CDR1 and CDR2 from the germline V gene are MNHEY and SVGAGI. The CDR3 has 13 residues. DNA of the CDR3: TGTGCCAGCAAAGGGGGCGGCGGCGATGGCTACACCTTC. This codes for CASKGGGGDGYTF.

This clonotype was recorded at least ten times. The rearrangement links TRBV15 to TRBJ2-1; no reliable D call. The CDR3 sequence is 14 residues long. Germline CDR1 reads LNHNV; CDR2 reads YYDKDF (reference sequence). Trimming removed 2 bases at V and 3 bases at J, with 8 bases between. The CDR3 sequence: CATSRNAYYNEQFF. CDR3 in DNA: TGTGCCACCAGCAGAAATGCTTACTACAATGAGCAGTTCTTC.

At least ten counts were recorded for this clonotype. This chain connects TRBV12-3 or TRBV12-4 to TRBJ1-2; D is uncertain. This CDR3 spans 13 amino acids. V lost 3 bases and J 2 bases, leaving 7 bases between the germline ends. The CDR3 here is CASSFGRNYGYTF. CDR3 in DNA: TGTGCCAGCAGTTTTGGCAGGAACTATGGCTACACCTTC.

In the case of this clonotype: Lacking the conserved final phenylalanine or tryptophan, this CDR3 likely reflects a read error. The V and J genes are TRBV28 and TRBJ2-5; D possibly uses TRBD1 or TRBD2 (5 bases each). CDR1 and CDR2 (germline): MDHEN, SYDVKM. Trimming pared 4 bases from V and 1 base from J, leaving 13 bases between. CDR3 length: 15 residues. CDR3 residues: CASSSPGSGQETQYN. The CDR3 nucleotides are TGTGCCAGCAGTTCTCCAGGGAGCGGCCAAGAGACCCAGTACAAC.

This clonotype was recorded a few times. A much larger clone lies one base from this, so it may be a read error. In this CDR3 the conserved last residue, phenylalanine or tryptophan, is missing, so a read error is likely. CDR3 region: CASSWGQGEAFI. CDR3 DNA sequence: TGCGCCAGCAGCTGGGGACAGGGTGAAGCTTTCATT. The gene calls are TRBV5-1 and TRBJ1-1; 9 bases are a match to TRBD1. Looked up from germline, CDR1 is SGHRS and CDR2 is YFSETQ. V dropped 3 bases and J dropped 7; count of bases not matched to a gene: 1. The CDR3 contains 12 residues.

This clonotype was detected many times. V and J are TRBV7-9 and TRBJ1-3, with D possibly matching TRBD1 (6 bases). CDR1 and CDR2 (germline): SEHNR, FQNEAQ (reference sequence). The CDR3 sequence is 15 residues long. Trimming cost V 1 base and J 7 bases, with 14 bases left between them. CDR3 nucleotides: TGTGCCAGCAGCTTAGAAGGACAGCTTAGCAACACCATATATTTT. This translates into CASSLEGQLSNTIYF.